The 29 T cell receptor beta chains in this list originate from one sample, sequenced in a study of T cells in Graves' hyperthyroidism and ophthalmopathy. Amplification of TCR beta CDR3 regions used RNA as the template. RT-PCR in the first round (using the HTBI primer set) targeted the TCR CDR3. Using its own MiXCR run on the multiplex PCR reads, TCRdb lists one record per CDR3 protein. This table has hundreds of thousands of distinct CDR3 sequences, roughly 40% appearing once. Sequencing was carried out using blood. These receptors all come from a man aged 18 to 29 with Graves' hyperthyroidism.

This clonotype was seen more than once but under ten times. V is TRBV24-1 and J is TRBJ2-2, with D unresolved. There are 15 residues in the CDR3. Per the germline V gene, CDR1 is KGHDR and CDR2 is SFDVKD. Trimming removed 0 bases at V and 6 bases at J, with 10 bases between. CDR3 nucleotides: TGTGCCACCAGTGATTTGGGTAGTCGAGCCGGGGAGCTGTTTTTT. Encoded protein: CATSDLGSRAGELFF.

In nucleotides, the CDR3 is TGTGCCAGCAGTTTACTTCGGCAGAGCAATCAGCCCCAGCATTTT. It is translated as CASSLLRQSNQPQHF. The chain is built from TRBV12-3 or TRBV12-4 and TRBJ1-5; no clear D. The CDR3 is made up of 15 amino acids. Deletions cut 2 bases from V and 1 base from J, with 9 bases between.

Only one count was recorded for this clonotype. For the CDR3, the DNA is TGCAGTGCTAATGCAGGGCCCAACGCCGGGGAGCTGTTTTTT. It is translated as CSANAGPNAGELFF. J is TRBJ2-2 and V is TRBV20-1; D might be TRBD1 (5 bases). Trimming cost V 4 bases and J 6 bases, with 15 bases left between them. This CDR3 has 14 residues. Germline values: CDR1 DFQATT, CDR2 SNEGSKA (reference sequence).

A remark on this clonotype: A much larger clonotype is one base distant, so this may be a read error. This rearrangement joins TRBV10-3 to TRBJ1-2, with D possibly matching TRBD1 (6 bases). This CDR3 region has 13 residues. Trimming left V 10 bases short and J 4 bases short, with 16 bases between. The germline gives CDR1 ENHRY, CDR2 SYGVKD. The CDR3 loop is CANSKQGSYGYTF. For the CDR3, the DNA is TGTGCCAACAGCAAACAGGGTTCCTATGGCTACACCTTC.

The chain links TRBV11-3 to TRBJ2-5; no definite D call. The germline V and J ends were trimmed by 5 bases and 6 bases, with 16 bases remaining between them. The CDR3 totals 14 residues. Germline assignment: CDR1 SGHNT and CDR2 YENEEA. For the CDR3, the DNA is TGTGCCAGCAGCAACCGACTGGCAATACAGACCCAGTACTTC. Translating it yields CASSNRLAIQTQYF.

This clonotype was seen more than once but under ten times. The chain combines TRBV12-3 or TRBV12-4 with TRBJ1-2; possible D gene TRBD1, 5 bases. This CDR3 contains 14 residues. Trimming pared 7 bases from V and 8 bases from J, leaving 20 bases between. CDR3 coding DNA: TGTGCCAGCACCGCGCTCCGGGACGGTCGGGGCTACACCTTC. Protein sequence: CASTALRDGRGYTF.

Remarks on this clonotype: A much larger clonotype is one base distant, so this may be a read error. The chain has TRBV20-1 and TRBJ1-1, with 7 bases aligning to TRBD1. Germline lookup yields CDR1 DFQATT and CDR2 SNEGSKA (reference sequence). The CDR3 has 15 residues. V was clipped by 4 bases and J by 1 base; unmatched bases: 9. The CDR3 bases are TGCAGTGCTACCGCGACAGGGTGGGCGAACACTGAAGCTTTCTTT. Its translation: CSATATGWANTEAFF.

Ten or more counts support this clonotype. The chain couples TRBV7-9 to TRBJ1-1; D unclear. V shed 5 bases and J shed 5 bases, with 12 bases lying between them. CDR1 and CDR2 from the germline V gene are SEHNR and FQNEAQ (reference sequence). The CDR3 extends over 13 amino acids. The CDR3: CASSPQPGTEAFF. The CDR3 DNA reads TGTGCCAGCAGCCCACAACCGGGGACTGAAGCTTTCTTT. Combining the CDR3 with reference TRBV7-9 and TRBJ1-1 gives the whole variable domain DTGVSQNPRHKITKRGQNVTFRCDPISEHNRLYWYRQTLGQGPEFLTYFQNEAQLEKSRLLSDRFSAERPKGSFSTLEIQRTEQGDSAMYLCASSPQPGTEAFFGQGTRLTVV.

Here the CDR3 reads CAAGTGKGYTF. CDR3 sequence (DNA): TGTGCCGCCGGGACAGGGAAAGGCTACACCTTC. The V and J genes are TRBV7-8 and TRBJ1-2; 9 bases map to TRBD1. The CDR3 spans 11 residues. Germline loops: CDR1 SGHVS, CDR2 FQNEAQ. J lost 8 bases, V lost 11 bases, and 6 bases had no gene match.

This clonotype was picked up many times. The genes are TRBV10-3 and TRBJ1-1, with TRBD1 as a possible D gene (6 bases). CDR3 length equals 15 residues. Germline V lookup: CDR1 ENHRY, CDR2 SYGVKD. Trimming removed 4 bases at V and 5 bases at J, with 17 bases between. CDR3 DNA: TGTGCCATCAGTGTCGGTGAGGGGGGAGGAACTGAAGCTTTCTTT. Protein product: CAISVGEGGGTEAFF.

This chain uses TRBV3-1 with TRBJ1-2, with D hard to call. The CDR3 runs 12 residues. V was shortened by 1 base and J by 4 bases, with 4 bases between the two germline ends. Germline V lookup: CDR1 LGHDT, CDR2 YNNKEL (reference sequence). The CDR3 DNA sequence: TGTGCCAGCAGCCAAGTCTTCTATGGCTACACCTTC. Its translation is CASSQVFYGYTF.

This chain uses TRBV9 with TRBJ2-1; D may be TRBD2 (7 bases). Per the germline V gene, CDR1 is SGDLS and CDR2 is YYNGEE. The CDR3 runs to 15 residues. Trimming took off 0 bases at V and 4 bases at J, with 11 bases between the two ends. The DNA for the CDR3 is TGTGCCAGCAGCGTAGAAGCGGGGACATACAATGAGCAGTTCTTC. This encodes CASSVEAGTYNEQFF.

V gene TRBV6-5 combines with J gene TRBJ1-2, with unresolved D. V was trimmed by 5 bases and J by 4 bases, leaving 17 bases between them. The CDR3 contains 15 residues. Per the germline V gene, CDR1 is MNHEY and CDR2 is SVGAGI. The CDR3 spells CASSEDELAIYGYTF. CDR3 DNA: TGTGCCAGCAGTGAAGACGAATTGGCCATCTATGGCTACACCTTC.

This clonotype has only a few counts. The chain uses TRBV5-1 and TRBJ2-7; 9 positions match TRBD1. The germline gives CDR1 SGHRS, CDR2 YFSETQ. CDR3 size: 13 residues. The V and J ends lost 4 bases and 5 bases, in that order; junction bases with no gene match: 4. The CDR3 here is CASSAQGANEQYF. Here the CDR3 DNA reads TGCGCCAGCAGCGCACAGGGGGCTAACGAGCAGTACTTC.

This clonotype has a count of ten or more. This chain uses TRBV2 with TRBJ1-6; D not resolved. The germline gives CDR1 SNHLY, CDR2 FYNNEI. This CDR3 comprises 14 residues. Deletions cut 2 bases from V and 9 bases from J, with 11 bases between. In DNA, the CDR3 is TGTGCCAGCAGTGAAAGAATTGTTATTTCACCCCTCCACTTT. Protein: CASSERIVISPLHF. The full variable domain, with the rest looked up from reference TRBV2 and TRBJ1-6, is EPEVTQTPSHQVTQMGQEVILRCVPISNHLYFYWYRQILGQKVEFLVSFYNNEISEKSEIFDDQFSVERPDGSNFTLKIRSTKLEDSAMYFCASSERIVISPLHFGNGTRLTVT.

This chain uses TRBV12-3 or TRBV12-4 with TRBJ2-7; weak D call: TRBD1 (6 bases). The CDR3 runs to 13 residues. V lost 6 bases and J lost 4, with 13 bases in between. The chain's CDR3 is CASRDRDKYEQYF. The DNA for the CDR3 is TGTGCCAGCAGGGACCGGGACAAGTACGAGCAGTACTTC.

This clonotype was observed a handful of times. The CDR3 reads CASSPTDGGTEAFF. CDR3 bases: TGTGCCAGCTCACCAACGGACGGCGGCACTGAAGCTTTCTTT. The chain has TRBV18 and TRBJ1-1; D not certain. In germline, CDR1 is KGHSH, CDR2 LQKENI. With 2 bases removed from V and 4 bases from J, the gap between germline ends came to 11 bases. This CDR3 comprises 14 residues.

There are a few counts of this clonotype. V gene TRBV10-3 combines with J gene TRBJ1-4, with 7 bases identical to TRBD1. CDR1 ENHRY and CDR2 SYGVKD come from the germline V gene. V lost 10 bases to trimming and J lost 1 base; unmatched junction nucleotides: 6. The CDR3 runs 14 residues. The chain's CDR3 is CASRGSLTNEKLFF. The CDR3, as DNA: TGTGCCAGCAGGGGGTCCTTAACTAATGAAAAACTGTTTTTT.

The chain recombines TRBV7-8 with TRBJ2-5, with D uncertain. CDR1 and CDR2 from the germline V gene are SGHVS and FQNEAQ. The germline V and J ends were trimmed by 3 bases and 2 bases, with 16 bases remaining between them. CDR3 length: 16 residues. The CDR3 is CASSFIRRQVQETQYF. The CDR3 nucleotides are TGTGCCAGCAGCTTTATCCGACGGCAAGTACAAGAGACCCAGTACTTC.

This clonotype was counted a few times. The rearrangement links TRBV7-9 to TRBJ2-5; tentative D call: TRBD2 (6 bases). The V gene's germline CDR1 is SEHNR and CDR2 FQNEAQ (reference sequence). This CDR3 spans 16 amino acids. Trimming left V 3 bases short and J 4 bases short, with 18 bases between. The CDR3 nucleotides are TGTGCCAGCAGCTTTATCGTAGCGGCTAAAGGAGAGACCCAGTACTTC. This encodes CASSFIVAAKGETQYF.

The V gene is TRBV12-3 or TRBV12-4, the J gene TRBJ1-3, with a weak D call TRBD1 (5 bases). The CDR3 covers 13 residues. Trimming cost V 0 bases and J 14 bases, with 14 bases left between them. CDR3 in DNA: TGTGCCAGCAGTTTAGCGGGGGAGGCAGCCCTATATTTT. Protein sequence: CASSLAGEAALYF.

This clonotype was observed at least ten times. The CDR3 region is CASSFGREAFF. As DNA, the CDR3 is TGTGCCAGCAGTTTTGGGCGGGAAGCTTTCTTT. V usage is TRBV12-3 or TRBV12-4 and J usage is TRBJ1-1; no reliable D call. CDR3 length: 11 amino acids. Trimming left V 3 bases short and J 8 bases short, with 7 bases between.

The chain uses TRBV19 and TRBJ1-5, with TRBD1 matching 8 bases. The J segment lost 5 bases and the V segment lost 3 bases, leaving 3 bases of the junction unmatched. CDR3 size: 14 residues. Germline assignment: CDR1 LNHDA and CDR2 SQIVND (reference sequence). The CDR3 is CASSMDRVHQPQHF. The CDR3 region has the DNA TGTGCCAGTAGTATGGACAGGGTGCATCAGCCCCAGCATTTT.

This chain uses TRBV11-2 with TRBJ1-4; D unclear. Trimming took off 3 bases at V and 6 bases at J, with 14 bases between the two ends. The CDR3 extends over 15 amino acids. Looked up from germline, CDR1 is SGHAT and CDR2 is FQNNGV. Here the CDR3 DNA reads TGTGCCAGCAGCTTCCAGATATCGGGCGATGAAAAACTGTTTTTT. Protein: CASSFQISGDEKLFF.

CDR3 DNA: TGTGCCAGCAGTACCGGGACTAGCGGGAGAGTTGGCGAGCAGTACTTC. Translation gives CASSTGTSGRVGEQYF. The V call is TRBV7-2, the J call TRBJ2-7; TRBD2 aligns across 14 bases. The CDR3 extends over 16 amino acids. The trim removed 6 bases at V and 6 bases at J, leaving 10 bases unmatched. Germline assignment: CDR1 SGHTA and CDR2 FQGNSA.

This clonotype was observed many times. The J gene is TRBJ1-4, the V gene TRBV19, with no clear D. CDR3 length: 14 amino acids. Trimming stripped 3 bases from V and 8 bases from J, with 13 bases between. Germline CDR1 LNHDA, CDR2 SQIVND (reference sequence). The CDR3 reads CASSIAVVPEKLFF. CDR3 nucleotides: TGTGCCAGTAGTATCGCGGTGGTCCCCGAAAAACTGTTTTTT.

This clonotype was recorded many times. The V call is TRBV19, the J call TRBJ2-7, with TRBD2 matching over 11 bases. CDR3 size: 15 residues. Germline loops: CDR1 LNHDA, CDR2 SQIVND (reference sequence). V shed 7 bases, J shed 1 base, and the junction held 6 bases outside the gene matches. CDR3 DNA sequence: TGTGCCAGTATCGGCGGGACTAGCGGATCCTACGAGCAGTACTTC. Encoded protein: CASIGGTSGSYEQYF.

This clonotype was picked up a small number of times. The chain uses TRBV13 and TRBJ1-4; the match to TRBD1 covers 8 bases. V was pared by 2 bases and J by 6 bases, with 2 bases of the junction left unmatched. Germline CDR1 PRHDT, CDR2 FYEKMQ (reference sequence). This CDR3 is 14 amino acids long. The CDR3 DNA sequence: TGTGCCAGCAGCTTACAGGGGGCGGATGAAAAACTGTTTTTT. Translating it yields CASSLQGADEKLFF.

This clonotype was picked up many times. The junction and the germline gene differ at one end; a read error may be behind it. The gene calls are TRBV29-1 and TRBJ1-4; D is unresolved. CDR3 length equals 11 residues. The V gene's germline CDR1 is SQVTM and CDR2 ANQGSEA. CDR3 residues: CSIEKNEKLFF. In nucleotides, the CDR3 is TGCAGCATTGAGAAAAATGAAAAACTGTTTTTT.